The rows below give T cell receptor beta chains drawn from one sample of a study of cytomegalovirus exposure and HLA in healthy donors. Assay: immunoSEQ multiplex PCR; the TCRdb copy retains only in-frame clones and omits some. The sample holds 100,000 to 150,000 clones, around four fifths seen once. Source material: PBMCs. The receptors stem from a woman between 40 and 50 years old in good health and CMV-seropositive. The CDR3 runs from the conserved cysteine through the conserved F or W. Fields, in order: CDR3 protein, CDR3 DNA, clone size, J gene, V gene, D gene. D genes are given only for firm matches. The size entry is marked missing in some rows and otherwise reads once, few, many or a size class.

CDR3aa: CASRALAMSSYEQYF
CDR3nt: TGTGCCAGCAGGGCTCTAGCGATGAGCTCCTACGAGCAGTACTTC
abundance: NA
j_gene: TRBJ2-7
v_gene: TRBV5-6
d_gene: NA

CDR3aa: CASRLAGGAVGEQFF
CDR3nt: TGCGCCAGCAGGTTAGCGGGGGGGGCCGTGGGTGAGCAGTTCTTC
abundance: NA
j_gene: TRBJ2-1
v_gene: TRBV4-1
d_gene: TRBD2

CDR3aa: CASSMAGINEQFF
CDR3nt: TGTGCCAGTAGTATGGCCGGGATCAATGAGCAGTTCTTC
abundance: NA
j_gene: TRBJ2-1
v_gene: TRBV19
d_gene: NA

CDR3aa: CASSSGLVAGGVKQFF
CDR3nt: TGTGCCAGCAGCTCCGGGTTGGTAGCGGGGGGGGTTAAGCAGTTCTTC
abundance: NA
j_gene: TRBJ2-1
v_gene: TRBV7-2
d_gene: TRBD2

CDR3aa: CASSLQAGYQPQHF
CDR3nt: TGTGCCAGCAGCTTACAAGCGGGATATCAGCCCCAGCATTTT
abundance: NA
j_gene: TRBJ1-5
v_gene: TRBV7-2
d_gene: NA

CDR3aa: CASSQDSANYGYTF
CDR3nt: TGTGCCAGCAGCCAAGACAGCGCTAACTATGGCTACACCTTC
abundance: NA
j_gene: TRBJ1-2
v_gene: TRBV9
d_gene: NA

CDR3aa: CASSPSGQANEQYF
CDR3nt: TGTGCCAGCAGCCCCTCGGGACAGGCCAACGAGCAGTACTTC
abundance: NA
j_gene: TRBJ2-7
v_gene: TRBV6-5
d_gene: TRBD1

CDR3aa: CASSLDRGSYEQYF
CDR3nt: TGCGCCAGCAGCTTGGACAGGGGGTCCTACGAGCAGTACTTC
abundance: NA
j_gene: TRBJ2-7
v_gene: TRBV5-1
d_gene: TRBD1

CDR3aa: CASREQGGNEKLFF
CDR3nt: TGTGCCAGCAGGGAACAGGGAGGTAATGAAAAACTGTTTTTT
abundance: NA
j_gene: TRBJ1-4
v_gene: TRBV2
d_gene: NA

CDR3aa: CASSSTGGSGYTF
CDR3nt: TGTGCCAGCAGTTCAACAGGGGGCAGTGGCTACACCTTC
abundance: NA
j_gene: TRBJ1-2
v_gene: TRBV6-4
d_gene: TRBD1

CDR3aa: CAWSRAGGLKETQYF
CDR3nt: TGTGCCTGGAGTAGGGCGGGGGGCCTAAAAGAGACCCAGTACTTC
abundance: NA
j_gene: TRBJ2-5
v_gene: TRBV30
d_gene: TRBD2

CDR3aa: CASSLGGLATDTQYF
CDR3nt: TGTGCCAGCAGCTTGGGAGGGCTGGCCACAGATACGCAGTATTTT
abundance: NA
j_gene: TRBJ2-3
v_gene: TRBV5-6
d_gene: NA

CDR3aa: CVSEGGGGASFF
CDR3nt: TGTGTATCGGAGGGGGGCGGGGGGGCGTCGTTCTTC
abundance: NA
j_gene: TRBJ2-1
v_gene: TRBV30
d_gene: TRBD2

CDR3aa: CATWASATDTQYF
CDR3nt: TGTGCCACCTGGGCTAGCGCTACAGATACGCAGTATTTT
abundance: NA
j_gene: TRBJ2-3
v_gene: TRBV28
d_gene: NA

CDR3aa: CASSRGTGRGFEAFF
CDR3nt: TGTGCCAGCAGCCGTGGGACAGGGAGGGGGTTTGAAGCTTTCTTT
abundance: NA
j_gene: TRBJ1-1
v_gene: TRBV27
d_gene: TRBD1

CDR3aa: CASSQGTGSQPQHF
CDR3nt: TGTGCCAGCAGCCAAGGGACAGGGAGTCAGCCCCAGCATTTT
abundance: NA
j_gene: TRBJ1-5
v_gene: TRBV7-9
d_gene: TRBD1

CDR3aa: CASSRGLFEQFF
CDR3nt: TGTGCCAGCAGCCGCGGTCTCTTTGAGCAGTTCTTC
abundance: NA
j_gene: TRBJ2-1
v_gene: TRBV14
d_gene: NA

CDR3aa: CASRPGLAGVDRNYEQYF
CDR3nt: TGTGCCAGCAGACCGGGACTAGCGGGAGTGGATCGTAATTACGAGCAGTACTTC
abundance: NA
j_gene: TRBJ2-7
v_gene: TRBV11-2
d_gene: TRBD2

CDR3aa: CASSQERGGNYEQYF
CDR3nt: TGTGCCAGCAGCCAAGAACGTGGGGGGAACTACGAGCAGTACTTC
abundance: NA
j_gene: TRBJ2-7
v_gene: TRBV14
d_gene: NA

CDR3aa: CASSEVNRGLNYGYTF
CDR3nt: TGTGCCAGCAGTGAAGTTAACAGGGGACTTAACTATGGCTACACCTTC
abundance: NA
j_gene: TRBJ1-2
v_gene: TRBV2
d_gene: TRBD1

CDR3aa: CASSVAPGIHEQYF
CDR3nt: TGTGCCAGCAGCGTAGCCCCGGGAATCCACGAGCAGTACTTC
abundance: NA
j_gene: TRBJ2-7
v_gene: TRBV9
d_gene: NA

CDR3aa: CASSQAAGSSYNEQFF
CDR3nt: TGTGCCAGCAGCCAAGCGGCGGGGAGCTCCTACAATGAGCAGTTCTTC
abundance: once
j_gene: TRBJ2-1
v_gene: TRBV14
d_gene: NA

CDR3aa: CASSPPSTGGSGNTIYF
CDR3nt: TGTGCCAGCTCACCACCCTCTACGGGGGGTTCTGGAAACACCATATATTTT
abundance: NA
j_gene: TRBJ1-3
v_gene: TRBV18
d_gene: NA

CDR3aa: CASSANSGANVLTF
CDR3nt: TGTGCCAGCAGCGCGAATTCTGGGGCCAACGTCCTGACTTTC
abundance: NA
j_gene: TRBJ2-6
v_gene: TRBV11-3
d_gene: NA

CDR3aa: CASSKGQGKNNEQFF
CDR3nt: TGTGCCAGTAGTAAAGGACAGGGAAAGAACAATGAGCAGTTCTTC
abundance: NA
j_gene: TRBJ2-1
v_gene: TRBV19
d_gene: TRBD1

CDR3aa: CASSSYRESNQPQHF
CDR3nt: TGTGCCAGCAGTTCCTACAGGGAAAGCAATCAGCCCCAGCATTTT
abundance: NA
j_gene: TRBJ1-5
v_gene: TRBV27
d_gene: NA

CDR3aa: CASSEDGHRAEAFF
CDR3nt: TGTGCCAGCAGTGAAGATGGGCACCGAGCTGAAGCTTTCTTT
abundance: NA
j_gene: TRBJ1-1
v_gene: TRBV2
d_gene: NA

CDR3aa: CASSPGTSGRVGANVLTF
CDR3nt: TGTGCCAGCAGTCCCGGGACTAGCGGGAGGGTGGGGGCCAACGTCCTGACTTTC
abundance: NA
j_gene: TRBJ2-6
v_gene: TRBV27
d_gene: TRBD2

CDR3aa: CASRGQSELFF
CDR3nt: TGTGCCAGCCGGGGACAGTCGGAGCTGTTTTTT
abundance: few
j_gene: TRBJ2-2
v_gene: TRBV28
d_gene: TRBD1

CDR3aa: CSVFRGTQETQYF
CDR3nt: TGCAGCGTCTTCCGGGGAACCCAAGAGACCCAGTACTTC
abundance: NA
j_gene: TRBJ2-5
v_gene: TRBV29-1
d_gene: NA

CDR3aa: CASSMDRGSYNEQFF
CDR3nt: TGTGCCAGCAGCATGGACAGAGGGTCCTACAATGAGCAGTTCTTC
abundance: NA
j_gene: TRBJ2-1
v_gene: TRBV7-9
d_gene: NA

CDR3aa: CASSSYRGRLYNEQFF
CDR3nt: TGTGCCAGCAGTTCCTACAGGGGTCGTCTCTACAATGAGCAGTTCTTC
abundance: NA
j_gene: TRBJ2-1
v_gene: TRBV27
d_gene: TRBD1

CDR3aa: CASSLGTGYGYTF
CDR3nt: TGTGCCAGCAGCTTAGGGACAGGGTACGGCTACACCTTC
abundance: few
j_gene: TRBJ1-2
v_gene: TRBV7-9
d_gene: TRBD1

CDR3aa: CASSLSGAGQPQHF
CDR3nt: TGTGCCAGCAGTTTATCAGGGGCCGGGCAGCCCCAGCATTTT
abundance: NA
j_gene: TRBJ1-5
v_gene: TRBV27
d_gene: NA

CDR3aa: CASSQDRGLLSTDTQYF
CDR3nt: TGTGCCAGCAGCCAGGACAGGGGGCTCCTTAGCACAGATACGCAGTATTTT
abundance: NA
j_gene: TRBJ2-3
v_gene: TRBV4-2
d_gene: TRBD1

CDR3aa: CASSFSGYSNQPQHF
CDR3nt: TGTGCCAGCAGCTTCTCGGGATATAGCAATCAGCCCCAGCATTTT
abundance: NA
j_gene: TRBJ1-5
v_gene: TRBV11-2
d_gene: NA

CDR3aa: CASSTGQGSGTDTQYF
CDR3nt: TGTGCCAGTAGTACCGGACAGGGATCGGGCACAGATACGCAGTATTTT
abundance: NA
j_gene: TRBJ2-3
v_gene: TRBV19
d_gene: TRBD1

CDR3aa: CASSLGGTDTQYF
CDR3nt: TGCGCCAGCAGCTTGGGAGGGACAGATACGCAGTATTTT
abundance: NA
j_gene: TRBJ2-3
v_gene: TRBV5-1
d_gene: NA

CDR3aa: CASSIARGREQETQYF
CDR3nt: TGTGCCAGTAGTATAGCGCGCGGGAGGGAGCAAGAGACCCAGTACTTC
abundance: once
j_gene: TRBJ2-5
v_gene: TRBV19
d_gene: TRBD2

CDR3aa: CSVGDRDQPQHF
CDR3nt: TGCAGCGTTGGGGACAGAGATCAGCCCCAGCATTTT
abundance: NA
j_gene: TRBJ1-5
v_gene: TRBV29-1
d_gene: TRBD1

CDR3aa: CASSPGLARAGHEQYF
CDR3nt: TGTGCCAGCAGCCCCGGACTAGCGAGAGCCGGCCACGAGCAGTACTTC
abundance: NA
j_gene: TRBJ2-7
v_gene: TRBV7-2
d_gene: TRBD2

CDR3aa: CASRNDRVTEAFF
CDR3nt: TGTGCCAGCAGGAACGACAGGGTCACTGAAGCTTTCTTT
abundance: NA
j_gene: TRBJ1-1
v_gene: TRBV27
d_gene: TRBD1

CDR3aa: CAWSGGQGNTEAFF
CDR3nt: TGTGCCTGGAGTGGAGGACAAGGGAACACTGAAGCTTTCTTT
abundance: NA
j_gene: TRBJ1-1
v_gene: TRBV30
d_gene: NA

CDR3aa: CAILPPTSNYGYTF
CDR3nt: TGTGCCATCTTACCTCCAACTTCTAACTATGGCTACACCTTC
abundance: few
j_gene: TRBJ1-2
v_gene: TRBV28
d_gene: NA

CDR3aa: CASSLGGQGHTGELFF
CDR3nt: TGTGCCAGCAGCCTAGGGGGACAGGGCCACACCGGGGAGCTGTTTTTT
abundance: NA
j_gene: TRBJ2-2
v_gene: TRBV7-2
d_gene: TRBD1

CDR3aa: CASSQPGSDTQYF
CDR3nt: TGCGCCAGCAGCCAACCGGGTTCAGATACGCAGTATTTT
abundance: NA
j_gene: TRBJ2-3
v_gene: TRBV4-1
d_gene: NA

CDR3aa: CASSVGGAGGTEAFF
CDR3nt: TGTGCCAGCAGCGTGGGGGGGGCGGGGGGCACTGAAGCTTTCTTT
abundance: few
j_gene: TRBJ1-1
v_gene: TRBV9
d_gene: NA

CDR3aa: CASSLHRGSSGNTIYF
CDR3nt: TGTGCCAGTAGTCTCCACAGGGGTTCGTCTGGAAACACCATATATTTT
abundance: once
j_gene: TRBJ1-3
v_gene: TRBV19
d_gene: TRBD1